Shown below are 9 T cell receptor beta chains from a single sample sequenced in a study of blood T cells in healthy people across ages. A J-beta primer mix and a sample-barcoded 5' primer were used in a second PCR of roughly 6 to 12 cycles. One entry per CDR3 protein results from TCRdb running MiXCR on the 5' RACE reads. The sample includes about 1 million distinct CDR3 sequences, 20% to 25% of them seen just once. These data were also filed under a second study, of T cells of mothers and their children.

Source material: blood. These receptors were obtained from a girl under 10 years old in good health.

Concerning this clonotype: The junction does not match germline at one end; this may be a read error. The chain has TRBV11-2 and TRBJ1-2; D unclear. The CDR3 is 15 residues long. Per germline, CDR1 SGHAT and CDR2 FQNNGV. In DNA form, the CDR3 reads TGTGCCTGCAGCCCGCAGCCGATTGCCCGCTATGGCTACACCTTC. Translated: CACSPQPIARYGYTF.

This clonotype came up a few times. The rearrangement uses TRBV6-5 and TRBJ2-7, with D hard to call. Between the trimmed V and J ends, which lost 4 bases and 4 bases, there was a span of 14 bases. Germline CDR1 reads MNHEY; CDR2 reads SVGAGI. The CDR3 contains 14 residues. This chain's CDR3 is CASSSLRTVYEQYF. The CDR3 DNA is TGTGCCAGCAGTTCCCTCCGGACCGTTTACGAGCAGTACTTC.

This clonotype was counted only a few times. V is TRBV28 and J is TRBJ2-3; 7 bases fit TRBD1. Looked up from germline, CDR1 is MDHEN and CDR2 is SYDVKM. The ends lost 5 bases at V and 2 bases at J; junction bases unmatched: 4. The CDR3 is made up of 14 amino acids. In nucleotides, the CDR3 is TGTGCCAGCAGTCACGACAGGGACACAGATACGCAGTATTTT. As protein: CASSHDRDTDTQYF.

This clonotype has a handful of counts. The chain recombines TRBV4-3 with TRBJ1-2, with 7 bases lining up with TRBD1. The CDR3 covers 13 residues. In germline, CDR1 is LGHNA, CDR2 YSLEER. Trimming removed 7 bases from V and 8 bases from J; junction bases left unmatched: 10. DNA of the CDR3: TGCGCCAGCAACCCGGGGACAGACGGAGGCTACACCTTC. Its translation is CASNPGTDGGYTF.

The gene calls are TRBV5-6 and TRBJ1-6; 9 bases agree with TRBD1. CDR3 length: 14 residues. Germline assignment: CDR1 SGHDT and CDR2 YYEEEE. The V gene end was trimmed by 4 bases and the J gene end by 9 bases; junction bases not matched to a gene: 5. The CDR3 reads CASSNRDRASPLHF. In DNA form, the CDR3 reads TGTGCCAGCAGCAACCGGGACAGGGCTTCACCCCTCCACTTT.

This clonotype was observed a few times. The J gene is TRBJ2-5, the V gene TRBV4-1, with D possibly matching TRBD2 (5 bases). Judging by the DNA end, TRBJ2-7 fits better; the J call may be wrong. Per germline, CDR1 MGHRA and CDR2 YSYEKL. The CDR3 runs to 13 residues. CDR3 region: CASSHLPGDEQYF. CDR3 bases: TGCGCCAGCAGCCACCTACCCGGGGACGAGCAGTACTTC.

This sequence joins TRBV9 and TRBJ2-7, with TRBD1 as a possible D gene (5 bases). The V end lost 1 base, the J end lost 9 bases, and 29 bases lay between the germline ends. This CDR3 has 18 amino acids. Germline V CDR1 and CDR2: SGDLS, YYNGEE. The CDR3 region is CASSVYEATGTGLTGQYF. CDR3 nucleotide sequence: TGTGCCAGCAGCGTATATGAAGCTACAGGCACGGGCCTTACAGGGCAGTACTTC.

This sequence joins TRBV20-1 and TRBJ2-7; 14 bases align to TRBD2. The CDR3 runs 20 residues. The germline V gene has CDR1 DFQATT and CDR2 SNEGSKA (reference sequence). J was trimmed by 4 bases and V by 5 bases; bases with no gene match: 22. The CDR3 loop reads CSASLGLAGAQVTFKYEQYF. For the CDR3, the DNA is TGCAGTGCTTCCTTGGGACTAGCGGGAGCTCAGGTCACGTTCAAATACGAGCAGTACTTC.

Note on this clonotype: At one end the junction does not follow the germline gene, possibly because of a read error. CDR3 loop: CASSLGVGFTFF. The DNA of the CDR3 is TGTGCCAGCAGCTTGGGGGTGGGGTTCACGTTCTTC. The chain links TRBV5-6 to TRBJ2-5; D remains ambiguous. The germline V gene has CDR1 SGHDT and CDR2 YYEEEE. CDR3 length equals 12 residues.